The TCR beta chain described here comes from a study of T cells in women clearing cervical HPV infection (dated by TCRdb to the late 2010s). For the wider study: The cases were about two dozen women with histologically confirmed HPV16-related CIN3 or worse, and 2 of those women had invasive cancers. Cases and controls were matched on year of sample collection and on age within five years. Quality controls consisted of five blinded duplicates per group, for a total of about 60 samples made up of about 50 participants and some 10 replicates. The exploratory proof-of-principle case-control study was nested within the Guanacaste HPV Natural History Study in Costa Rica and compared TCR repertoires across cervical HPV16 outcomes. In the parent cohort, 9,500 to 13,000 women aged 18 or older were enrolled in Guanacaste, Costa Rica, during about 1993 to 1995 and then followed for approximately 7 years. Among cases, blood sampling occurred a median of around 160 days after lesion detection, with an interquartile range of roughly 85 to 200 days. Because only a few women had HLA typing data, the possibility that HLA type acted as a confounder could not be ruled out. The controls were around 26 women whose single incident HPV16 infection cleared within 12 months with no development of precancer or cancer. Median age was about 32 years in cases versus about 38 in controls, and baseline characteristics did not differ significantly. Case blood was taken at the visit when the lesion was first identified, whereas control blood was taken when infection was no longer detected. The paper's findings and limits, for the study overall: Random forest classifiers that combined richness and V gene abundances separated cases from controls with an estimated AUC of around 0.8. Across sequencing depths, CIN3+ cases showed significantly higher TCR repertoire richness than controls, but evenness did not differ between the groups. Cases had lower TRBV6-7 relative abundance than controls (about 0.1% versus 0.15%; Bonferroni P = 0.0008). Because the number of T cells in each sample was unknown, differences in richness could reflect differing T-cell content rather than repertoire biology. Whether associations preceded infection or resulted from infection could not be shown with the cross-sectional design, and effector/memory subsets and HPV-specific T cells were not isolated.

The CDR3 starts with the cysteine, ends with the phenylalanine, and has 15 residues. The DNA covers only part of the CDR3, 36 bases in frame from base 1. CDR1 and CDR2, per the germline V gene, are SGHRS and YFSETQ. Cut back by 1 base and 4 bases, the V and J ends lie 9 bases apart. Every participant had a single incident cervical HPV16 infection, and prevalent HPV16 infections were excluded. Cervical HPV DNA was detected by MY09/MY11 PCR, and genotyping was performed by dot-blot hybridization. About 15 mL of heparinized blood were centrifuged, and the buffy coat was aliquoted, frozen at -30°C, then stored at -80°C. QIAGEN kits were used to extract genomic DNA from buffy coat specimens. A word on this clone: What this receptor recognizes is not known. The CDR3 end lies 3 residues beyond the end of the read and is filled in from the germline J gene.

The immunoSEQ assay used multiplex PCR to amplify TCR beta CDR3 regions from an average of approximately 1,100 ng of genomic DNA per sample. To correct primer bias, the assay used a complete synthetic TCR repertoire to set an amplification baseline. The amplicons were sequenced on the Illumina platform. Per the original workflow: Sequence errors were corrected by clustering with frequency ratios and a modified nearest-neighbor algorithm, and the sequences were then analyzed in the immunoSEQ Analyzer using IMGT gene definitions. At each rarefaction depth, TCR richness and evenness were averaged across 20 rarefaction repeats, and any sample with fewer sequences than the depth was left out. Wilcoxon rank sum tests with FDR correction were used to compare relative abundances of V, D and J genes between the groups. In the blinded duplicates, the intraclass correlation was 90% to 96% for TCR richness and averaged about 76% across approximately 60 gene segments. TCRdb took this table from immuneACCESS and kept in-frame rearrangements with V and J called. Such tables lack part of the clones; where checked against another copy, unresolved V genes explain under half of the gap, and the rest is unexplained. V, J and clone size are those of that table, while D and trimming were read from the DNA. This sample's clone table shows about 32,000 clones. The ten most abundant clones make up about 4.5% of the sample.

The clonotype originates from a woman aged 18-70 years with a cervical HPV16 infection that either progressed to CIN3+ or cleared (not recorded which). This receptor chain uses TRBV5-1 and TRBJ2-6; TRBD1 might be the D gene, on 5 matching bases. Sequencing used blood buffy coat. CDR3 reads: CASSLSGSGANVLTF. The CDR3 bases that were read are TGCGCCAGCAGCTTGTCAGGGTCCGGGGCCAACGTC. Extended through the reference TRBV5-1 and TRBJ2-6 proteins, this CDR3 yields the full variable domain: KAGVTQTPRYLIKTRGQQVTLSCSPISGHRSVSWYQQTPGQGLQFLFEYFSETQRNKGNFPGRFSGRQFSNSRSEMNVSTLELGDSALYLCASSLSGSGANVLTFGAGSRLTVL.